These 19 T cell receptor beta chains originate from one sample sequenced in a study of T cell repertoires in cytomegalovirus infection. One entry per CDR3 protein, called by TCRdb with MiXCR from the reads. The repertoire includes more than 650,000 distinct CDR3 sequences, under 40% of them detected once, and 2.5% to 3.5% sits in the top ten. The specimen was PBMCs. The receptor source for this set is a human donor in good health (CMV status not recorded). Some clones in this sample may be carry-over from other donors' samples.

The chain carries TRBV5-1 and TRBJ1-4; D call uncertain. V lost 4 bases, J lost 1 base, and 8 bases lay in between. Germline V gives CDR1 SGHRS, CDR2 YFSETQ. This CDR3 spans 14 amino acids. The CDR3 region has the DNA TGCGCCAGCAGCCCGGAGCAAACTAATGAAAAACTGTTTTTT. This translates into CASSPEQTNEKLFF.

The chain recombines TRBV7-8 with TRBJ1-1, with D possibly being TRBD1 (5 bases). V dropped 1 base and J dropped 4 bases, with 16 bases sitting between them. Germline V gives CDR1 SGHVS, CDR2 FQNEAQ. The CDR3 is made up of 16 amino acids. The DNA for the CDR3 is TGTGCCAGCAGCTTAGGGGCAGGGATTAGGGGCACTGAAGCTTTCTTT. Its translation is CASSLGAGIRGTEAFF.

This clonotype turned up a few times. The chain employs TRBV14 and TRBJ1-4; TRBD1 aligns across 7 bases. Germline CDR1 is SGHDN and CDR2 is FVKESK. The CDR3 covers 16 residues. With V trimmed by 4 bases and J by 3 bases, 8 bases remained unmatched. The CDR3, as DNA: TGTGCCAGCAGCCCGGGACAGCTTAAGGCTAATGAAAAACTGTTTTTT. The encoded protein is CASSPGQLKANEKLFF.

This clonotype showed up just a few times. CDR3 loop: CASSISRQGADEQFF. DNA for the CDR3: TGTGCCAGTAGTATAAGCCGACAGGGGGCCGATGAGCAGTTCTTC. The chain has TRBV19 and TRBJ2-1; 10 nucleotides line up with TRBD1. CDR3 length equals 15 residues. Per the germline V gene, CDR1 is LNHDA and CDR2 is SQIVND (reference sequence). V shed 2 bases, J shed 8 bases, and the junction held 6 bases outside the gene matches.

Written as DNA, the CDR3 is TGTGCCAGTACCCAAACGGGACTAGCGGGAGCAGATACGCAGTATTTT. This codes for CASTQTGLAGADTQYF. The chain carries TRBV19 and TRBJ2-3; 14 bases line up with TRBD2. Per the germline V gene, CDR1 is LNHDA and CDR2 is SQIVND (reference sequence). J was trimmed by 4 bases and V by 7 bases; bases with no gene match: 7. This CDR3 has 16 residues.

This chain joins TRBV20-1 and TRBJ1-5, with D possibly TRBD1 on 5 matching bases. Trimming took off 5 bases at V and 7 bases at J, with 15 bases between the two ends. The CDR3 totals 13 residues. The germline V gene has CDR1 DFQATT and CDR2 SNEGSKA (reference sequence). As DNA, the CDR3 is TGCAGTGCTCAGGGACGTGTTTTACAGCCCCAGCATTTT. This codes for CSAQGRVLQPQHF.

The chain couples TRBV6-2 or TRBV6-3 to TRBJ1-6; 7 bases line up with TRBD1. The V segment lost 6 bases and the J segment 11 bases; nucleotides outside the gene matches: 10. The germline gives CDR1 MNHEY, CDR2 SVGEGT. The CDR3 is 14 residues long. The CDR3 loop reads CASRRHDREAPLHF. The CDR3 nucleotides are TGTGCCAGCAGGCGACACGACAGGGAGGCACCCCTCCACTTT.

This clonotype appeared a few times. The gene calls are TRBV7-8 and TRBJ2-3, with 9 bases identical to TRBD2. This CDR3 is 14 amino acids long. With V trimmed by 7 bases and J by 1 base, 3 bases remained unmatched. Germline V gene sequence: CDR1 SGHVS, CDR2 FQNEAQ. CDR3 sequence: CASTRLAGTDTQYF. CDR3 bases: TGTGCCAGCACCCGACTAGCGGGCACAGATACGCAGTATTTT.

This clonotype was seen only a few times. J is TRBJ2-7 and V is TRBV29-1, with D perhaps TRBD1 or TRBD2 (5 bases each). Per the germline V gene, CDR1 is SQVTM and CDR2 is ANQGSEA. Between the trimmed V and J ends, which lost 4 bases and 6 bases, there was a span of 10 bases. CDR3 length equals 11 residues. The DNA for the CDR3 is TGCAGCGTTGTGCTTGGGGGCGAGCAGTACTTC. Encoded protein: CSVVLGGEQYF.

This clonotype was observed a few times. This rearrangement joins TRBV7-9 to TRBJ1-3; 7 nucleotides match TRBD1. The V segment lost 5 bases and the J segment 0 bases; nucleotides outside the gene matches: 4. The CDR3 extends over 15 amino acids. Germline V CDR1 and CDR2: SEHNR, FQNEAQ (reference sequence). The chain's CDR3 is CASSTGQSSGNTIYF. CDR3 in DNA: TGTGCCAGCAGCACGGGACAGTCCTCTGGAAACACCATATATTTT.

The V gene is TRBV2, the J gene TRBJ1-4, with D perhaps matching TRBD1 (5 bases). Trimming took 6 bases from V and 0 from J, leaving 11 bases between them. Germline assignment: CDR1 SNHLY and CDR2 FYNNEI. The CDR3 sequence is 15 residues long. CDR3 nucleotide sequence: TGTGCCAGCAGAGTCGACAGCGCAACTAATGAAAAACTGTTTTTT. Translation gives CASRVDSATNEKLFF. Full variable domain (missing parts from reference TRBV2 and TRBJ1-4): EPEVTQTPSHQVTQMGQEVILRCVPISNHLYFYWYRQILGQKVEFLVSFYNNEISEKSEIFDDQFSVERPDGSNFTLKIRSTKLEDSAMYFCASRVDSATNEKLFFGSGTQLSVL.

The chain employs TRBV29-1 and TRBJ2-1; D possibly uses TRBD1 or TRBD2 (6 bases each). The germline V and J ends were trimmed by 7 bases and 7 bases, with 11 bases remaining between them. Germline CDR1 and CDR2: SQVTM and ANQGSEA. This CDR3 has 11 amino acids. The CDR3 DNA is TGCAGCGGGCTAGGGGGGAATGAGCAGTTCTTC. Translated: CSGLGGNEQFF.

The chain carries TRBV7-9 and TRBJ2-7; D might be TRBD1 (6 bases). Deletions cut 1 base from V and 3 bases from J, with 13 bases between. The germline V gene encodes CDR1 SEHNR and CDR2 FQNEAQ (reference sequence). The CDR3 is 15 residues long. The CDR3 spells CASSLDGGLNYEQYF. Written as DNA, the CDR3 is TGTGCCAGCAGCTTAGATGGGGGCCTAAACTACGAGCAGTACTTC.

This clonotype has a count of ten or more. The chain recombines TRBV7-2 with TRBJ2-7; tentative D call: TRBD1 (5 bases). Germline V lookup: CDR1 SGHTA, CDR2 FQGNSA. This CDR3 spans 12 amino acids. V dropped 7 bases and J dropped 3 bases, with 10 bases sitting between them. CDR3 in amino acids: CASTITGYEQYF. CDR3 sequence (DNA): TGTGCCAGCACCATAACAGGCTACGAGCAGTACTTC.

This chain links TRBV6-5 with TRBJ1-3, with a weak D call TRBD1 (6 bases). This CDR3 is built from 17 residues. Germline V gene data show CDR1 as MNHEY and CDR2 as SVGAGI. Trimming removed 4 bases from V and 0 bases from J, with 16 bases in between. CDR3 DNA: TGTGCCAGCAGTTTAGGGGGTCCTTCGAGCTCTGGAAACACCATATATTTT. Translated: CASSLGGPSSSGNTIYF.

The chain joins TRBV6-5 to TRBJ2-3; D is unclear. In germline, CDR1 is MNHEY, CDR2 SVGAGI. The CDR3 is 16 amino acids. V was cut by 0 bases and J by 4 bases, with 14 bases left in between. The CDR3 nucleotides are TGTGCCAGCAGTTACTCGACGACAATCCTGCCAGATACGCAGTATTTT. It yields the protein CASSYSTTILPDTQYF.

The rearrangement uses TRBV12-3 or TRBV12-4 and TRBJ2-7, with D unclear. With 1 base removed from V and 5 bases from J, the gap between germline ends came to 12 bases. The CDR3 totals 14 residues. The CDR3 coding sequence is TGTGCCAGCAGTTTAGGGTCAGCCCGGGACGAGCAGTACTTC. Protein: CASSLGSARDEQYF.

This clonotype was recorded a few times. At one end the junction does not follow the germline gene, possibly because of a read error. V gene TRBV7-2 combines with J gene TRBJ1-5, with D unclear. The CDR3 is 13 amino acids. The germline V gene encodes CDR1 SGHTA and CDR2 FQGNSA. CDR3 sequence (DNA): TGTGCCAGCAGCTTGGAGGGCCCTCAGGCCCAGCATTTT. Amino acid sequence: CASSLEGPQAQHF.

This chain links TRBV7-9 with TRBJ2-5; D not resolved. V was clipped by 5 bases and J by 3 bases, with 13 bases between them. Germline CDR1 and CDR2: SEHNR and FQNEAQ (reference sequence). The CDR3 is 14 residues long. The CDR3 loop is CASSDGRTEETQYF. CDR3 nucleotide sequence: TGTGCCAGCAGCGACGGCCGGACCGAAGAGACCCAGTACTTC.